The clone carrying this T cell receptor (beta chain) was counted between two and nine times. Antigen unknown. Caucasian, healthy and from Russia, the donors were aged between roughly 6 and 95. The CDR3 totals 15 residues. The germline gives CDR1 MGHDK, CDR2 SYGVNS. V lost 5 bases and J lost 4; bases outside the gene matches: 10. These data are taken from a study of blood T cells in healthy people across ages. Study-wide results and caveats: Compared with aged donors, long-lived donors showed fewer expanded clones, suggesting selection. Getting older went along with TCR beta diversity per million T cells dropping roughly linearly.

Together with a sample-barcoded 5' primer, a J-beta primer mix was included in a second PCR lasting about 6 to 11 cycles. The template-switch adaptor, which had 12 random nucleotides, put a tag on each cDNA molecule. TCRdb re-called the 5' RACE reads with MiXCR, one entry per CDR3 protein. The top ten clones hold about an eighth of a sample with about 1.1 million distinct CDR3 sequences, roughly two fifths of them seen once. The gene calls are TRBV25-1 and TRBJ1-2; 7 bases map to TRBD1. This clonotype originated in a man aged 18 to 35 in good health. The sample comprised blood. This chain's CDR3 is CASSTETGIVYGYTF. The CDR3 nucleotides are TGTGCCAGCAGTACGGAGACAGGGATAGTCTATGGCTACACCTTC.